This TCR beta chain is drawn from a study of graft-versus-host responses after intestinal transplantation. Study observations and caveats: Analysis identified GvH clones in recipient marrow, with some appearing first in ileum or blood.

Some clones are missing from TCRdb's copy, which holds only in-frame ones; the method was immunoSEQ multiplex PCR. This table holds over 100,000 clones, roughly 90% found once. Worth noting for this clone: Its target is unknown.

Sequenced here: unstimulated CD4+ T cells sorted from spleen or lymph node cells, sampled before intestinal transplant. The source of this sequence is a human donor who received an intestinal transplant.

This chain's CDR3 is CASSLQGQASPLHF. CDR3 coding DNA: TGTGCCAGCAGCTTACAAGGGCAGGCTTCACCCCTCCACTTT. The genes are TRBV7-3 and TRBJ1-6; D uncertain. Germline CDR1 and CDR2: SGHTA and FQGTGA. V was clipped by 2 bases and J by 9 bases, with 11 bases between them. The CDR3 extends over 14 amino acids.